The TCR beta chain under discussion was sequenced for a study of OX40 agonist ivuxolimab in advanced cancers. Study summary: Treatment of patients was with ivuxolimab, an agonistic anti-OX40 (CD134) antibody. Anti-PD-1, anti-PD-L1 or anti-CTLA-4 therapy given earlier was allowed, and 40% had some.

Profiled with immunoSEQ multiplex PCR; TCRdb holds only in-frame clones, not every one. The sample consists of tens of thousands of clones, 70% to 80% of them appearing once. The V gene's germline CDR1 is MDHEN and CDR2 SYDVKM. Trimming cost V 9 bases and J 8 bases; bases outside gene matches: 5. The CDR3 is made up of 12 amino acids. The clonotype comes from an adult with an advanced solid tumor such as melanoma, head and neck, liver or kidney cancer. Specimen: CD4+ or CD8+ T cells sorted from blood, collected in a trial of the OX40 agonist ivuxolimab. The rearrangement links TRBV28 to TRBJ1-2; 11 nucleotides match TRBD1. CDR3 amino acids: CASGQGAWGYTF. The DNA of the CDR3 is TGTGCCAGTGGACAGGGGGCGTGGGGCTACACCTTC.